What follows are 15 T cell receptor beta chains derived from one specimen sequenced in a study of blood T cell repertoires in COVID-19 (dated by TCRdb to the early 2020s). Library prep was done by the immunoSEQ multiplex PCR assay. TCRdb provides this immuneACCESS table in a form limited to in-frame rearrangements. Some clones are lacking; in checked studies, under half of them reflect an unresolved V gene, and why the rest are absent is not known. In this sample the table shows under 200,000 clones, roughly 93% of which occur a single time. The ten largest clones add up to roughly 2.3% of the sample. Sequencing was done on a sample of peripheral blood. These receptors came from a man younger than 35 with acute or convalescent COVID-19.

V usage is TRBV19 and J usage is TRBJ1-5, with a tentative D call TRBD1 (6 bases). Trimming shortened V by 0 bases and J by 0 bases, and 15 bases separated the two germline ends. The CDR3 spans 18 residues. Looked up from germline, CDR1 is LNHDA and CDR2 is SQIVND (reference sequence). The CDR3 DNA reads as TGTGCCAGTAGTATAGACGCCTCGGGGGGCTATAGCAATCAGCCCCAGCATTTT. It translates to CASSIDASGGYSNQPQHF.

The CDR3 sequence is CASSGQGSSNTGELFF. The CDR3 DNA reads as TGTGCCAGCAGTGGTCAGGGGTCTTCAAACACCGGGGAGCTGTTTTTT. The chain carries TRBV6-1 and TRBJ2-2, with a weak D call TRBD1 (6 bases). V dropped 4 bases and J dropped 2 bases, with 14 bases sitting between them. The V gene's germline CDR1 is MNHNS and CDR2 SASEGT. The CDR3 consists of 16 residues.

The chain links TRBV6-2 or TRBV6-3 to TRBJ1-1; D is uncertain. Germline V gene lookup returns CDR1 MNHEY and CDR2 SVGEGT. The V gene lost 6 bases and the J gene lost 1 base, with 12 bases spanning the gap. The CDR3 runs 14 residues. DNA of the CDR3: TGTGCCAGCAGCCCGCCGGGGTGGAACACTGAAGCTTTCTTT. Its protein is CASSPPGWNTEAFF.

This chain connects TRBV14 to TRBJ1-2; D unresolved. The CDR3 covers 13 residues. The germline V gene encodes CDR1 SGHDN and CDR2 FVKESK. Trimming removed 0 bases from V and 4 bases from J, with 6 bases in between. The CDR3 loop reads CASSQDPLYGYTF. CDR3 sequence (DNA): TGTGCCAGCAGCCAAGATCCCCTCTATGGCTACACCTTC.

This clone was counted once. The CDR3 bases are TGTGCCAGCTTCGGGAGTAAAAACATTCAGTACTTC. Encoded protein: CASFGSKNIQYF. This chain links TRBV6-5 with TRBJ2-4, with D maybe TRBD2 (6 bases). Trimming cost V 8 bases and J 4 bases, with 9 bases left between them. Germline CDR1 is MNHEY and CDR2 is SVGAGI. The CDR3 covers 12 residues.

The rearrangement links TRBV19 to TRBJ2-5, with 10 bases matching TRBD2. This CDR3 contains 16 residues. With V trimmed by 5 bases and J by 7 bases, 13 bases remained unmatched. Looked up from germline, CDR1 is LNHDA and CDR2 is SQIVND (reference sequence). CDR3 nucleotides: TGTGCCAGTAGTTCCTGGACTAGCGGTGAAAAGGGGACCCAGTACTTC. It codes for CASSSWTSGEKGTQYF.

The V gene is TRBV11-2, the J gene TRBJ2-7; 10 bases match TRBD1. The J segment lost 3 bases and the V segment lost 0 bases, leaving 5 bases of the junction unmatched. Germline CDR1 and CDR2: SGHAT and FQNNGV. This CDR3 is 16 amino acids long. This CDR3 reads CASSLDLGDRGYEQYF. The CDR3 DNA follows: TGTGCCAGCAGCTTAGATCTCGGGGACAGGGGCTACGAGCAGTACTTC.

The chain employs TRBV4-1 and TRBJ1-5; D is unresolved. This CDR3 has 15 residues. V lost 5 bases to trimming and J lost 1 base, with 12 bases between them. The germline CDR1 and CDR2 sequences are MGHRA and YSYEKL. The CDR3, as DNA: TGCGCCAGCAGCGAGTTCGGGTCCAGCAATCAGCCCCAGCATTTT. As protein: CASSEFGSSNQPQHF.

The CDR3 spells CLAARGYGYTF. In DNA form, the CDR3 reads TGTCTCGCCGCCCGGGGCTATGGCTACACCTTC. V and J are TRBV30 and TRBJ1-2; D uncertain. Germline assignment: CDR1 GTSNPN and CDR2 SVGIG (reference sequence). The CDR3 is made up of 11 amino acids.

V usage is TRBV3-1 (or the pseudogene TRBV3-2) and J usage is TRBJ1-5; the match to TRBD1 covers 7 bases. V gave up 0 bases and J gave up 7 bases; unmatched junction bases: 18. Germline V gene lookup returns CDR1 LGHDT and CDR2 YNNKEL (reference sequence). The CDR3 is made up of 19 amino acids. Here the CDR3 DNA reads TGTGCCAGCAGCCAAGAAGGGGGGACAGTGTTTCCCCGTTCGCAGCCCCAGCATTTT. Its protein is CASSQEGGTVFPRSQPQHF.

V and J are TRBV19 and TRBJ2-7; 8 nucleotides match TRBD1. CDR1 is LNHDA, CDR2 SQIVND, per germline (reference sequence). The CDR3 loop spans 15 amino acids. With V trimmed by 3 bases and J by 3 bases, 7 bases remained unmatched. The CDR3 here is CASSITGTGDYEQYF. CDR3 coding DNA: TGTGCCAGTAGTATCACCGGGACAGGAGACTACGAGCAGTACTTC.

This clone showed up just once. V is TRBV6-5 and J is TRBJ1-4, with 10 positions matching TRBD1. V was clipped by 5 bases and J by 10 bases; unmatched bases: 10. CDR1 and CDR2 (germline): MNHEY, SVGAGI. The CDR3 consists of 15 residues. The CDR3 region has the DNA TGTGCCAGCAGTAACCGAGGGGACAGGGGCGGAAAACTGTTTTTT. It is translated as CASSNRGDRGGKLFF.

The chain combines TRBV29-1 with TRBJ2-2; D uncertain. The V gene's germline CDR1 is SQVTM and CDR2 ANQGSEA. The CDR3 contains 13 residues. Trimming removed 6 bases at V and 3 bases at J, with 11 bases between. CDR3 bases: TGCAGCGTGGCCCCCGTTTACACCGGGGAGCTGTTTTTT. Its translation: CSVAPVYTGELFF.

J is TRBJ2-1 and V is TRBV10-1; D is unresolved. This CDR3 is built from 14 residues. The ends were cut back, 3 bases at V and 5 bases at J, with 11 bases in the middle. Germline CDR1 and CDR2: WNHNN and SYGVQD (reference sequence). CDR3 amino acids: CASSEDTINNEQFF. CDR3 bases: TGCGCCAGCAGTGAAGACACCATCAACAATGAGCAGTTCTTC.

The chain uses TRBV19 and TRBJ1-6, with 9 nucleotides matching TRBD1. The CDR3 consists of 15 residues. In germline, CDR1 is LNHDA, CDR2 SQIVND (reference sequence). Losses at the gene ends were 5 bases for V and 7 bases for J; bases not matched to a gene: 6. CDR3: CASSPRDRENSPLHF. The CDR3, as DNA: TGTGCCAGTAGTCCCCGGGACAGGGAGAATTCACCCCTCCACTTT.